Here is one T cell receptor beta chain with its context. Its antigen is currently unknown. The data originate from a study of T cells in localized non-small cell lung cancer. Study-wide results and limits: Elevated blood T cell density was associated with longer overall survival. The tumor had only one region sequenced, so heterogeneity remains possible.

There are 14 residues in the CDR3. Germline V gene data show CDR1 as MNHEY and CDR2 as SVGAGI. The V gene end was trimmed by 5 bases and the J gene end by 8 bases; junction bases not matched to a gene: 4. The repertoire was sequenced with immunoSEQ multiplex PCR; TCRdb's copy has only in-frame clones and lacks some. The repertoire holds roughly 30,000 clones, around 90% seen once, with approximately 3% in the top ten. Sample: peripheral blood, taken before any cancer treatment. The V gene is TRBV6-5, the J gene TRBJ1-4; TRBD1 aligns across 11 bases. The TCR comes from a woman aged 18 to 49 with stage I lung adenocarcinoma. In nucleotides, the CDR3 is TGTGCCAGCAGTAGGGGACAGGGGGACGAAAAACTGTTTTTT. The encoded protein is CASSRGQGDEKLFF.